This T cell receptor beta chain is drawn from a study of OX40 agonist ivuxolimab in advanced cancers. The CDR3 is made up of 16 amino acids. CDR1 and CDR2 from the germline V gene are SGDLS and YYNGEE. V dropped 0 bases and J dropped 2; count of bases not matched to a gene: 3. Using immunoSEQ multiplex PCR, the repertoire was profiled, and TCRdb retains in-frame clones only, with some absent. There are 47,000 or so clones in the sample; around 86% occur only once, and 11% lies in the top ten. Material: CD4+ or CD8+ T cells sorted from blood, obtained in a trial of the OX40 agonist ivuxolimab. This TCR was recovered from an adult with an advanced solid tumor such as melanoma, head and neck, liver or kidney cancer. V is TRBV9 and J is TRBJ2-5, with 11 bases lining up with TRBD1. CDR3 DNA: TGTGCCAGCAGCGTAGGGGACAGGGGGTTTCAAGAGACCCAGTACTTC. Its translation is CASSVGDRGFQETQYF.